The sequence of this T cell receptor beta chain was determined in a study of lymphopenia after photon versus proton radiotherapy. Assay: immunoSEQ multiplex PCR; the TCRdb copy retains only in-frame clones and omits some. The table includes some 7,000 clones, 81% detected once. The germline CDR1 and CDR2 sequences are MNHEY and SVGAGI. The CDR3 runs 12 residues. V lost 6 bases to trimming and J lost 2 bases, with 7 bases between them. Sequences were derived from peripheral blood, sampled from a patient treated with photon-based radiotherapy. The chain carries TRBV6-5 and TRBJ1-1; D gene uncertain. The receptor was derived from a man aged 25-45 years with gastric cancer. The CDR3 coding sequence is TGTGCCAGCAGCGGCGCCAACACTGAAGCTTTCTTT. Residues: CASSGANTEAFF.